The TCR beta chain under discussion was sequenced for a study of shared clonotypes between healthy human individuals. Repertoires were generated with immunoSEQ multiplex PCR, while TCRdb's copy carries only in-frame clones and drops some. The sample shows 1.5 million to 1.9 million clones, 95% to 99% of them seen only once. The TCR comes from a man aged 30-40 years in good health. Sequencing was done on a sample of naive CD4+ T cells sorted from blood. Subset of the sample: CD45RA+ positively selected.

CDR3 loop: CATRGWVSSYNEQFF. CDR3 in DNA: TGTGCCACCAGAGGGTGGGTGTCCTCCTACAATGAGCAGTTCTTC. V and J are TRBV27 and TRBJ2-1; a weak D match, TRBD2 (5 bases). The CDR3 covers 15 residues. CDR1 and CDR2 (germline): MNHEY, SMNVEV (reference sequence). V was pared by 10 bases and J by 0 bases, with 16 bases between.